This T cell receptor (beta chain) is from a study of blood T cells in healthy people across ages. Findings of the study overall: The study found more naive CD4+ cells and higher diversity in long-lived than aged donors.

The authors ran a second PCR of 7 to 11 cycles using a sample-barcoded 5' primer and a J-beta primer mix. A template-switch adaptor with 12 random nucleotides tagged each cDNA molecule. TCRdb called the 5' RACE reads again in MiXCR, with one record for every CDR3 protein. Here the sample spans fewer than 750,000 distinct CDR3 sequences, around 50% being singletons. The germline V gene encodes CDR1 KGHDR and CDR2 SFDVKD. The CDR3 is 16 residues long. V was shortened by 2 bases and J by 11 bases, with 23 bases between the two germline ends. The authors extracted at least 5 micrograms of total RNA per sample. In the case of this clonotype: The antigen remains unidentified.

Sequencing was carried out using blood. The J gene is TRBJ2-5, the V gene TRBV24-1, with D possibly TRBD2 on 7 matching bases. This TCR derives from a woman older than 75 in good health. This CDR3 reads CATSDSLGGGYNEQYF. CDR3 sequence (DNA): TGTGCCACCAGTGATTCACTAGGGGGGGGCTACAATGAGCAGTACTTC.